These T cell receptor beta chains were read from a single sample in a study of blood T cell repertoires in COVID-19. TCRdb's table, derived via immunoSEQ multiplex PCR, lists solely in-frame clones and lacks some. This sample carries almost 70,000 clones, roughly 88% of them seen once, and the ten largest clones take about 6.4%. Material for sequencing was peripheral blood. The receptors were sampled from a woman aged 70-85 years with acute or convalescent COVID-19. CDR3s include the opening cysteine and the closing phenylalanine or tryptophan. The order of the fields is J gene, V gene, D gene, clone size, CDR3 DNA, CDR3 protein. A D gene is named only where the DNA matches it firmly. Size is omitted from some rows. Given values are once, few, many or a class for expanded clones.

J: TRBJ1-2
V: TRBV7-2
D: -
size: -
DNA: TGTGCCAGCAGCTTAGAGGGGGGGGCTAACTATGGCTACACCTTC
CDR3: CASSLEGGANYGYTF

J: TRBJ2-7
V: TRBV13
D: -
size: -
DNA: TGTGCCAGCAGCTCTTCGTCGACTCCGCCCTACGAGCAGTACTTC
CDR3: CASSSSSTPPYEQYF

J: TRBJ1-5
V: TRBV28
D: TRBD1
size: -
DNA: TGTGCCAGCAGTATGCCCGGGACAGGGGGCTCTCAGCCCCAGCATTTT
CDR3: CASSMPGTGGSQPQHF

J: TRBJ1-2
V: TRBV20-1
D: -
size: -
DNA: TGCAGTGCGAGGCTTAACTATGGCTACACCTTC
CDR3: CSARLNYGYTF

J: TRBJ1-2
V: TRBV18
D: TRBD1
size: -
DNA: TGTGCCAGCTCAGACGACAGGGTCGGCTATGGCTACACCTTC
CDR3: CASSDDRVGYGYTF

J: TRBJ1-2
V: TRBV11-2
D: TRBD1
size: -
DNA: TGTGCCAGCAGCCTCGACAGGGCTAACTATGGCTACACCTTC
CDR3: CASSLDRANYGYTF

J: TRBJ2-5
V: TRBV7-7
D: TRBD1
size: -
DNA: TGTGCTAGCAGCGACCCACAGGGGGCGCCGTACCAAGAGACCCAGTACTTC
CDR3: CASSDPQGAPYQETQYF

J: TRBJ2-1
V: TRBV6-2/TRBV6-3
D: -
size: -
DNA: TGTGCCAGCACCCCCGACACCTCCTACAATGAGCAGTTCTTC
CDR3: CASTPDTSYNEQFF

J: TRBJ2-5
V: TRBV5-4
D: -
size: -
DNA: TGTGCCAGCAGCTTGCAGAACCAAGAGACCCAGTACTTC
CDR3: CASSLQNQETQYF

J: TRBJ1-6
V: TRBV10-3
D: -
size: -
DNA: TGTGCCATCAGTGAATCGGATTCACCCCTCCACTTT
CDR3: CAISESDSPLHF

J: TRBJ1-2
V: TRBV4-3
D: -
size: -
DNA: TGCGCCAGCAGCCAAGGCCTCACAGTTACCAACTATGGCTACACCTTC
CDR3: CASSQGLTVTNYGYTF

J: TRBJ2-1
V: TRBV6-5
D: TRBD2
size: once
DNA: TGTGCCAGCAGCCATACTAGCGGGGGAGGCGATGAGCAGTTCTTC
CDR3: CASSHTSGGGDEQFF

J: TRBJ1-2
V: TRBV7-2
D: -
size: -
DNA: TGTGCCAGCAGCCTCGACAATTCAGCTAACTATGGCTACACCTTC
CDR3: CASSLDNSANYGYTF

J: TRBJ2-7
V: TRBV10-3
D: -
size: few
DNA: TGTGCCATCAGTGAAGGCGGCGAGCAGTACTTC
CDR3: CAISEGGEQYF

J: TRBJ2-7
V: TRBV19
D: TRBD1
size: once
DNA: TGTGCCAGTAGTTTGGCAGGGGGTCGGTACGAGCAGTACTTC
CDR3: CASSLAGGRYEQYF

J: TRBJ1-3
V: TRBV7-2
D: -
size: -
DNA: TGTGCCAGCAGCTTAGACAGGGTCTCTGGAAACACCATATATTTT
CDR3: CASSLDRVSGNTIYF

J: TRBJ1-3
V: TRBV11-3
D: TRBD1
size: -
DNA: TGTGCCAGCAGCTCGACCTGGGGACAGGGGAGATCCTCTGGAAACACCATATATTTT
CDR3: CASSSTWGQGRSSGNTIYF

J: TRBJ1-2
V: TRBV28
D: -
size: once
DNA: TGTGCCAGCAGTCAAGGAGGGGTCAGGGAGAAGGGCTACACCTTC
CDR3: CASSQGGVREKGYTF

J: TRBJ1-1
V: TRBV3-1/TRBV3-2
D: -
size: -
DNA: TGTGCCAGCAGCCCCAGAGGGGGTGCTGAAGCTTTCTTT
CDR3: CASSPRGGAEAFF

J: TRBJ1-6
V: TRBV6-1
D: -
size: -
DNA: TGTGCCAGCAGTGAGGCCGGGAATAATTCACCCCTCCACTTT
CDR3: CASSEAGNNSPLHF

J: TRBJ2-5
V: TRBV6-5
D: -
size: -
DNA: TGTGCCAGCAGTTACGGGGGACTGTTGTACCAAGAGACCCAGTACTTC
CDR3: CASSYGGLLYQETQYF

J: TRBJ2-6
V: TRBV11-2
D: -
size: -
DNA: TGTGCCGAGGGCTCTGGGGCCAACGTCCTGACTTTC
CDR3: CAEGSGANVLTF

J: TRBJ1-1
V: TRBV25-1
D: TRBD1
size: -
DNA: TGTGCCAGCATAGGACAGGCCAACACTGAAGCTTTCTTT
CDR3: CASIGQANTEAFF

J: TRBJ1-1
V: TRBV5-1
D: TRBD1
size: -
DNA: TGCGCCAGCAGCTTGCCAGGGGGAGCTGAAGCTTTCTTT
CDR3: CASSLPGGAEAFF

J: TRBJ2-5
V: TRBV15
D: -
size: -
DNA: TGTGCCACCAGCAGAGATTTGAGCCTCCAAGAGACCCAGTACTTC
CDR3: CATSRDLSLQETQYF

J: TRBJ2-5
V: TRBV7-3
D: -
size: -
DNA: TGTGCCAGCAGCTTACTCGGCGGCCTCCTAGAGACCCAGTACTTC
CDR3: CASSLLGGLLETQYF

J: TRBJ1-5
V: TRBV24-1
D: TRBD1
size: -
DNA: TGTGCCACCAGTGATTCAAGGACAGGGACAATGAGCAATCAGCCCCAGCATTTT
CDR3: CATSDSRTGTMSNQPQHF

J: TRBJ1-1
V: TRBV27
D: -
size: -
DNA: TGTGCCAGCAGTTCTCCGGGAGCCGTAGGGGACACTGAAGCTTTCTTT
CDR3: CASSSPGAVGDTEAFF

J: TRBJ2-7
V: TRBV15
D: TRBD1
size: -
DNA: TGTGCCACCAGTGGGACAGCCTACGAGCAGTACTTC
CDR3: CATSGTAYEQYF

J: TRBJ2-1
V: TRBV5-1
D: TRBD2
size: -
DNA: TGCGCCAGCAGCGAAACTACTAGCGGGAGGGGGAATGAGCAGTTCTTC
CDR3: CASSETTSGRGNEQFF

J: TRBJ1-2
V: TRBV19
D: TRBD1
size: once
DNA: TGTGCCAGTAGTACCTCGGGACAGCCGCTCTATGGCTACACCTTC
CDR3: CASSTSGQPLYGYTF

J: TRBJ1-1
V: TRBV6-1
D: TRBD1
size: -
DNA: TGTGCCAGCAGTAGGACAGGGAACACTGAAGCTTTCTTT
CDR3: CASSRTGNTEAFF

J: TRBJ2-7
V: TRBV19
D: TRBD1
size: -
DNA: TGTGCCAGTAGTATGTCGGGACAGGGGCCGGGCGAGCAGTACTTC
CDR3: CASSMSGQGPGEQYF

J: TRBJ1-2
V: TRBV19
D: -
size: -
DNA: TGTGCCAGTAGTATAGATCGATTAGGGGGAGATGGCTACACCTTC
CDR3: CASSIDRLGGDGYTF

J: TRBJ2-1
V: TRBV7-2
D: -
size: -
DNA: TGTGCCAGCAGCTTAGCGAAGTCTCTATACAATGAGCAGTTCTTC
CDR3: CASSLAKSLYNEQFF

J: TRBJ1-3
V: TRBV15
D: -
size: -
DNA: TGTGCCACCAGCACCCGGACAGAAGCTAAGTCTGGAAACACCATATATTTT
CDR3: CATSTRTEAKSGNTIYF

J: TRBJ2-2
V: TRBV13
D: TRBD2
size: few
DNA: TGTGCCAGCAGCTTTAGCGGGAGACGAGACACCGGGGAGCTGTTTTTT
CDR3: CASSFSGRRDTGELFF

J: TRBJ1-1
V: TRBV6-5
D: -
size: -
DNA: TGTGCCAGCAAAGAACAGGAGATTAGGAACACTGAAGCTTTCTTT
CDR3: CASKEQEIRNTEAFF

J: TRBJ2-5
V: TRBV7-2
D: -
size: -
DNA: TGTGCCAGCAGCCACGGTAGGGGGACCAAGGAGACCCAGTACTTC
CDR3: CASSHGRGTKETQYF

J: TRBJ2-1
V: TRBV6-2/TRBV6-3
D: TRBD2
size: -
DNA: TGTGCCAGCAGTTCCCTAGCGGGAGGGGACAATGAGCAGTTCTTC
CDR3: CASSSLAGGDNEQFF

J: TRBJ1-5
V: TRBV6-2/TRBV6-3
D: -
size: -
DNA: TGTGCCAGCAGTTACATCAGTAGCAATCAGCCCCAGCATTTT
CDR3: CASSYISSNQPQHF

J: TRBJ1-2
V: TRBV9
D: -
size: -
DNA: TGTGCCAGCAGCGTTGATTGGCAGGGGTGGTATGGCTACACCTTC
CDR3: CASSVDWQGWYGYTF

J: TRBJ2-1
V: TRBV6-5
D: -
size: -
DNA: TGTGCCAGCAGTTACTCGAGGCAGCGAAACAATGAGCAGTTCTTC
CDR3: CASSYSRQRNNEQFF

J: TRBJ2-7
V: TRBV5-1
D: TRBD2
size: -
DNA: TGCGCCAGCAGCCGAACCCAGCGGGAGGGCGGGTACGAGCAGTACTTC
CDR3: CASSRTQREGGYEQYF

J: TRBJ1-5
V: TRBV20-1
D: -
size: -
DNA: TGCAGTGCTAGTGGTCGGGGAAGCCTCAATCAGCCCCAGCATTTT
CDR3: CSASGRGSLNQPQHF

J: TRBJ2-3
V: TRBV27
D: TRBD2
size: once
DNA: TGTGCCAGCAGTCCGGGGGGGGGCACAGATACGCAGTATTTT
CDR3: CASSPGGGTDTQYF

J: TRBJ2-5
V: TRBV3-1/TRBV3-2
D: -
size: -
DNA: TGTGCCAGCAGCCAAGAGTGGCAGCAAGAGACCCAGTACTTC
CDR3: CASSQEWQQETQYF

J: TRBJ2-3
V: TRBV2
D: -
size: -
DNA: TGTGCCAGCAGTGAATCGGGGAACACAGATACGCAGTATTTT
CDR3: CASSESGNTDTQYF

J: TRBJ1-2
V: TRBV5-4
D: -
size: few
DNA: TGTGCCAGCAGATCCGGACAGAACTATGGCTACACCTTC
CDR3: CASRSGQNYGYTF

J: TRBJ2-3
V: TRBV15
D: -
size: -
DNA: TGTGCCACCAGCAGAGCTTTACTCAGGGCGAGCACAGATACGCAGTATTTT
CDR3: CATSRALLRASTDTQYF

J: TRBJ2-5
V: TRBV6-2/TRBV6-3
D: TRBD1
size: -
DNA: TGTGCCAGCAGTTACTCAGGGACAGGGGGCAGGGAGACCCAGTACTTC
CDR3: CASSYSGTGGRETQYF

J: TRBJ1-1
V: TRBV5-1
D: TRBD1
size: -
DNA: TGCGCCAGCAGCTGGACAGGGGGACATAACACTGAAGCTTTCTTT
CDR3: CASSWTGGHNTEAFF